Following are 18 T cell receptor beta chains from one sample sequenced in a study of blood T cell repertoires in COVID-19. Clones were read by immunoSEQ multiplex PCR, and TCRdb kept only the in-frame ones, dropping some. The repertoire includes under 150,000 clones, about 77% of them detected once, and roughly 20% sits in the top ten. Source material: peripheral blood. The receptors stem from an older man with acute or convalescent COVID-19.

The rearrangement links TRBV28 to TRBJ1-6; TRBD1 matches at 8 bases. The CDR3 has 15 amino acids. V trimming: 6 bases; J trimming: 10 bases; junction bases outside the gene matches: 11. Germline CDR1 and CDR2: MDHEN and SYDVKM. This CDR3 reads CASSSRTGRFSPLHF. CDR3 sequence (DNA): TGTGCCAGCAGCTCCCGGACAGGGAGGTTCTCACCCCTCCACTTT.

As regards this clone: Different DNA sequences within this sample yield the same CDR3. J is TRBJ2-2 and V is TRBV19; TRBD1 matches 8 bases. CDR1 and CDR2 from the germline V gene are LNHDA and SQIVND (reference sequence). This CDR3 is 14 amino acids long. Trimming took 6 bases from V and 4 from J; bases not matched to a gene: 4. CDR3 in DNA: TGTGCCAGTAGCTTTACAGGGGGCACCGGGGAGCTGTTTTTT. Its translation is CASSFTGGTGELFF. The variable domain in full, with the rest retrieved from reference TRBV19 and TRBJ2-2, is DGGITQSPKYLFRKEGQNVTLSCEQNLNHDAMYWYRQDPGQGLRLIYYSQIVNDFQKGDIAEGYSVSREKKESFPLTVTSAQKNPTAFYLCASSFTGGTGELFFGEGSRLTVL.

The V gene is TRBV19, the J gene TRBJ1-3; no definite D call. There are 16 residues in the CDR3. Trimming shortened V by 1 base and J by 0 bases, and 10 bases separated the two germline ends. Germline V gene sequence: CDR1 LNHDA, CDR2 SQIVND (reference sequence). CDR3 residues: CASSIASRLSGNTIYF. In nucleotides, the CDR3 is TGTGCCAGTAGTATAGCGTCGAGACTCTCTGGAAACACCATATATTTT.

This clone is a singleton in its sample. The chain recombines TRBV24-1 with TRBJ1-3, with D unresolved. The CDR3 is made up of 14 amino acids. Trimming removed 12 bases from V and 0 bases from J, with 14 bases in between. Germline assignment: CDR1 KGHDR and CDR2 SFDVKD. The CDR3 DNA sequence: TGTGCCCCCCTCGGTATTAGCTCTGGAAACACCATATATTTT. Its translation: CAPLGISSGNTIYF.

V gene TRBV19 combines with J gene TRBJ2-5, with TRBD1 identical over 7 bases. The length of the CDR3 is 13 residues. J gave up 2 bases and V 5 bases, and 2 bases lay outside the gene matches. In germline, CDR1 is LNHDA, CDR2 SQIVND (reference sequence). CDR3 sequence: CASSPGQQETQYF. For the CDR3, the DNA is TGTGCCAGTAGTCCGGGACAGCAAGAGACCCAGTACTTC.

V and J are TRBV5-6 and TRBJ2-2, with 7 nucleotides matching TRBD1. Losses at the gene ends were 3 bases for V and 7 bases for J; bases not matched to a gene: 9. This CDR3 contains 15 residues. Per germline, CDR1 SGHDT and CDR2 YYEEEE. CDR3 loop: CASSSRGGLIGELFF. DNA for the CDR3: TGTGCCAGCAGCTCAAGAGGGGGCTTAATCGGGGAGCTGTTTTTT.

The gene calls are TRBV29-1 and TRBJ1-1; D is ambiguous. This CDR3 is built from 13 residues. V lost 4 bases, J lost 4 bases, and 13 bases lay in between. From germline, CDR1 is SQVTM and CDR2 ANQGSEA. The CDR3 nucleotides are TGCAGCGTTGTAACCCTATCTGGCACTGAAGCTTTCTTT. Translated, it gives CSVVTLSGTEAFF.

This chain links TRBV10-3 with TRBJ2-2; 7 bases line up with TRBD1. Germline loops: CDR1 ENHRY, CDR2 SYGVKD. This CDR3 comprises 14 residues. V dropped 10 bases and J dropped 0; count of bases not matched to a gene: 5. The CDR3 region has the DNA TGTGCCACCCGGGACAGCGCGAACACCGGGGAGCTGTTTTTT. This encodes CATRDSANTGELFF.

The CDR3: CASKPESSYEQYF. As DNA, the CDR3 is TGTGCCAGCAAACCAGAAAGCTCCTACGAGCAGTACTTC. The chain joins TRBV6-5 to TRBJ2-7; D unresolved. V lost 7 bases, J lost 0 bases, and 10 bases lay in between. CDR3 length: 13 amino acids. Looked up from germline, CDR1 is MNHEY and CDR2 is SVGAGI.

This chain joins TRBV19 and TRBJ2-3; a possible D gene is TRBD1 (6 bases). CDR1 and CDR2 (germline): LNHDA, SQIVND (reference sequence). With 3 bases removed from V and 4 bases from J, the gap between germline ends came to 11 bases. The CDR3 extends over 14 amino acids. As DNA, the CDR3 is TGTGCCAGTAGTATGATACAGGGATCAGATACGCAGTATTTT. Translating gives CASSMIQGSDTQYF.

The V and J genes are TRBV30 and TRBJ1-6; no reliable D call. Germline V gene data show CDR1 as GTSNPN and CDR2 as SVGIG (reference sequence). This CDR3 spans 16 amino acids. Trimming shortened V by 5 bases and J by 7 bases, and 21 bases separated the two germline ends. The DNA of the CDR3 is TGTGCCTGGGCCCGGGGAGGCGCTGAAGGGAATTCACCCCTCCACTTT. It codes for CAWARGGAEGNSPLHF.

V and J are TRBV28 and TRBJ1-2; a possible D gene is TRBD1 (5 bases). The CDR3 contains 14 residues. Germline V lookup: CDR1 MDHEN, CDR2 SYDVKM. V lost 7 bases to trimming and J lost 2 bases, with 14 bases between them. CDR3 residues: CASTTGGLNYGYTF. DNA of the CDR3: TGTGCCAGCACTACGGGGGGGTTAAACTATGGCTACACCTTC.

The V call is TRBV19, the J call TRBJ1-2, with TRBD1 matching over 7 bases. The germline V gene encodes CDR1 LNHDA and CDR2 SQIVND (reference sequence). With V trimmed by 6 bases and J by 4 bases, 17 bases remained unmatched. CDR3 size: 17 residues. The CDR3 loop is CASRARPPGQTFYGYTF. The CDR3 nucleotides are TGTGCCAGTAGAGCCCGCCCCCCGGGACAGACGTTCTATGGCTACACCTTC. The full variable domain, with the rest looked up from reference TRBV19 and TRBJ1-2, is DGGITQSPKYLFRKEGQNVTLSCEQNLNHDAMYWYRQDPGQGLRLIYYSQIVNDFQKGDIAEGYSVSREKKESFPLTVTSAQKNPTAFYLCASRARPPGQTFYGYTFGSGTRLTVV.

The V call is TRBV6-1, the J call TRBJ2-5; D uncertain. The CDR3 sequence is 14 residues long. Looked up from germline, CDR1 is MNHNS and CDR2 is SASEGT. Trimming took 3 bases from V and 1 from J, leaving 9 bases between them. CDR3 DNA sequence: TGTGCCAGCAGTGAGCCGACACGCCAAGAGACCCAGTACTTC. Its protein is CASSEPTRQETQYF.

This clone has a single count. The V gene is TRBV5-1, the J gene TRBJ1-2, with TRBD1 identical over 7 bases. The CDR3 spans 13 residues. Germline assignment: CDR1 SGHRS and CDR2 YFSETQ. The V gene end was trimmed by 4 bases and the J gene end by 6 bases; junction bases not matched to a gene: 6. The chain's CDR3 is CASSVWDSNGYTF. The CDR3 DNA reads TGCGCCAGCAGCGTCTGGGACAGTAATGGCTACACCTTC. The whole variable domain, filled in from reference TRBV5-1 and TRBJ1-2, reads KAGVTQTPRYLIKTRGQQVTLSCSPISGHRSVSWYQQTPGQGLQFLFEYFSETQRNKGNFPGRFSGRQFSNSRSEMNVSTLELGDSALYLCASSVWDSNGYTFGSGTRLTVV.

This rearrangement joins TRBV7-2 to TRBJ2-1; D perhaps matches TRBD2 (6 bases). CDR3 length equals 15 residues. Germline values: CDR1 SGHTA, CDR2 FQGNSA. V gave up 1 base and J gave up 4 bases, with 11 bases separating them. The CDR3 reads CASSLVASEYNEQFF. In nucleotides, the CDR3 is TGTGCCAGCAGCTTAGTCGCTAGCGAGTACAATGAGCAGTTCTTC.

V and J are TRBV5-1 and TRBJ2-7, with D possibly being TRBD1 (5 bases). This CDR3 region has 15 residues. Trimming shortened V by 1 base and J by 4 bases, and 15 bases separated the two germline ends. Germline loops: CDR1 SGHRS, CDR2 YFSETQ. CDR3 coding DNA: TGCGCCAGCAGCTTGTCGGACACCGCCCCGTACGAGCAGTACTTC. This translates into CASSLSDTAPYEQYF.

J is TRBJ2-5 and V is TRBV2; D possibly corresponds to TRBD1 (6 bases). Germline V gives CDR1 SNHLY, CDR2 FYNNEI. This CDR3 is 13 amino acids long. The V end lost 5 bases, the J end lost 5 bases, and 12 bases lay between the germline ends. CDR3 nucleotides: TGTGCCAGCAGTTTAGGGGGTCTGGAGACCCAGTACTTC. Amino acid sequence: CASSLGGLETQYF.